Described below is a single TCR beta chain sequence and its context. The antigen is unknown. The split of CD4+ cells yielded CD45RA+ naive and CD45RA-negative memory subsets. This sample was included in a study of shared clonotypes between healthy human individuals. Study results and caveats: The study sampled only blood, and tissue repertoires likely differ. Naive subsets typically showed greater estimated richness than memory subsets.

Trimming cost V 7 bases and J 4 bases; bases outside gene matches: 5. Germline-derived CDR1 and CDR2 are KGHSH and LQKENI. The CDR3 has 13 amino acids. Replicate PCRs for sorted subsets used approximately 190 ng DNA; this equaled tens of thousands of T cell genomes. Profiled with immunoSEQ multiplex PCR; TCRdb holds only in-frame clones, not every one. The repertoire holds 980,000 or so clones, with approximately 80% as singletons. The receptor's source is a man younger than 30 in good health. The chain recombines TRBV18 with TRBJ1-2; 8 bases align to TRBD1. Sequencing was carried out using memory CD4+ T cells sorted from blood. As to subset: CD45RA-negative fraction. The CDR3 nucleotides read TGTGCCAGCTTCGAAGGACAGGGCTATGGCTACACCTTC. It codes for CASFEGQGYGYTF.